A selection of T cell receptor beta chains follows, all from one sample in a study of cytomegalovirus exposure and HLA in healthy donors. The table came from immunoSEQ multiplex PCR; TCRdb's copy has only in-frame clones and leaves some out. Seen here are roughly 120,000 clones, 80% to 85% observed once, and the top ten hold about 3.8%. Sequencing was performed on PBMCs. The receptors were gathered from a woman aged 25 to 39 in good health and CMV-seronegative. Each CDR3 is given without its conserved first and last residue. Clone size is shown for a subset of rows, as once, few, many or a class of expanded clone.

j_call: TRBJ2-7; clone_size: once; v_call: TRBV28; cdr3_aa: ASRGTITIGEQY
j_call: TRBJ2-7; clone_size: NA; v_call: TRBV5-8; cdr3_aa: ASSPRDRSSYEQY
j_call: TRBJ2-7; clone_size: NA; v_call: TRBV5-5; cdr3_aa: ASSFFDRAYEQY
j_call: TRBJ2-1; clone_size: NA; v_call: TRBV2; cdr3_aa: ASEGLAFSPGEQF
j_call: TRBJ1-5; clone_size: NA; v_call: TRBV7-9; cdr3_aa: SSSRYGTGNQPQH
j_call: TRBJ1-4; clone_size: NA; v_call: TRBV7-2; cdr3_aa: ASSEGAGNIRGLF
j_call: TRBJ2-3; clone_size: few; v_call: TRBV6-6; cdr3_aa: ASSYGESTDTQY
j_call: TRBJ2-1; clone_size: NA; v_call: TRBV7-8; cdr3_aa: ASSAQKFGEQF
j_call: TRBJ2-7; clone_size: NA; v_call: TRBV5-4; cdr3_aa: ASSGGLPYEQY
j_call: TRBJ1-1; clone_size: NA; v_call: TRBV6-5; cdr3_aa: ASRISGPGTEAF